This section outlines one T cell receptor beta chain sequence together with its context. It was with a sample-barcoded 5' primer and a J-beta primer mix that a second PCR of about 6 to 11 cycles was run. In TCRdb, the 5' RACE reads were re-called with MiXCR into one record per CDR3 protein. The table shows 1.2 million to 1.5 million distinct CDR3 sequences, with around 55% occurring only once. This entry is derived from a study of blood T cells in healthy people across ages. This receptor was taken from a man aged 18 to 30 in good health. Sequencing input: blood.

The CDR3 loop is CATGLTTDTQYF. CDR3 in DNA: TGTGCCACCGGCTTAACCACAGATACGCAGTATTTT. The chain combines TRBV10-3 with TRBJ2-3; D remains ambiguous. With 10 bases removed from V and 2 bases from J, the gap between germline ends came to 10 bases. Germline loops: CDR1 ENHRY, CDR2 SYGVKD. The CDR3 totals 12 residues.